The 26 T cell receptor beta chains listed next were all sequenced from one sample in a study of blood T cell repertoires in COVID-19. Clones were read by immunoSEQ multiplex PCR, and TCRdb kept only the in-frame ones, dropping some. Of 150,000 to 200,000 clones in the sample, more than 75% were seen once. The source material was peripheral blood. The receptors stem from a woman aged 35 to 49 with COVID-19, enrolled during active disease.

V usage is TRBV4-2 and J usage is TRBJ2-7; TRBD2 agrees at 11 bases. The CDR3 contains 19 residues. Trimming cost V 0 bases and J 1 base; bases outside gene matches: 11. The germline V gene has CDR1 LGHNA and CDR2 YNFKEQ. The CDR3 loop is CASSQDLTSGGVTSYEQYF. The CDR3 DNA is TGTGCCAGCAGCCAAGATCTCACTAGCGGGGGAGTTACATCCTACGAGCAGTACTTC.

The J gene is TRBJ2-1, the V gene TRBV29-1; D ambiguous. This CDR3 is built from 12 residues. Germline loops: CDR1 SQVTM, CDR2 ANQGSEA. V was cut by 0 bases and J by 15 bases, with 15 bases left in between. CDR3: CSVEDHQDRRFF. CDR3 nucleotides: TGCAGCGTTGAAGATCATCAGGATCGTCGGTTCTTC.

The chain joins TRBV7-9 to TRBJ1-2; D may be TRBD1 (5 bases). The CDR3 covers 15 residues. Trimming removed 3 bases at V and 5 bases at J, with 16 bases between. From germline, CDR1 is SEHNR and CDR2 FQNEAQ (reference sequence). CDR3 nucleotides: TGTGCCAGCAGCTTGGGGCTCGGGGGGAAATATGGCTACACCTTC. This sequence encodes CASSLGLGGKYGYTF.

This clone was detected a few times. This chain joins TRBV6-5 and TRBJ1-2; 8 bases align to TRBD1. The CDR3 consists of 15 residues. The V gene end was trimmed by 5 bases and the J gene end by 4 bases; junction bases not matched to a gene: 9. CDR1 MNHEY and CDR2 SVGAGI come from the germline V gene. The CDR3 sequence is CASSNTGGELYGYTF. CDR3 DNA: TGTGCCAGCAGTAACACAGGGGGAGAACTCTATGGCTACACCTTC.

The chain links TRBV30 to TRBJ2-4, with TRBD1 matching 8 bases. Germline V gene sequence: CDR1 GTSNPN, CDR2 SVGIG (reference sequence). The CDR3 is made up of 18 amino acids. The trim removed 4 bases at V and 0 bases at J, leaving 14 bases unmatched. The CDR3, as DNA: TGTGCCTGGACCACTATAGGGGACAGGAGGCTAGCCAAAAACATTCAGTACTTC. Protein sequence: CAWTTIGDRRLAKNIQYF. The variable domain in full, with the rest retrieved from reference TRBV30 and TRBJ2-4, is SQTIHQWPATLVQPVGSPLSLECTVEGTSNPNLYWYRQAAGRGLQLLFYSVGIGQISSEVPQNLSASRPQDRQFILSSKKLLLSDSGFYLCAWTTIGDRRLAKNIQYFGAGTRLSVL.

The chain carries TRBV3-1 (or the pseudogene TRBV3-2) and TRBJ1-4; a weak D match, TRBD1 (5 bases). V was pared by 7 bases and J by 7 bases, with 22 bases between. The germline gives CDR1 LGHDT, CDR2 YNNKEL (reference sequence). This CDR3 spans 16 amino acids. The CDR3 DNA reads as TGTGCCAGCACCTTAACGACCGGGGGACGTTCTGAAAAACTGTTTTTT. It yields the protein CASTLTTGGRSEKLFF.

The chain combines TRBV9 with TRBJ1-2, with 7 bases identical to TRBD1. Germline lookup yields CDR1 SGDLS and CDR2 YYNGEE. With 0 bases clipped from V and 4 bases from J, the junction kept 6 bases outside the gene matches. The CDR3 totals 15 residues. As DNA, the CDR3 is TGTGCCAGCAGCGTAGGTGGAGGGGGCAGCTATGGCTACACCTTC. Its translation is CASSVGGGGSYGYTF. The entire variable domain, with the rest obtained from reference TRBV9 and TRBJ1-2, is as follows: DSGVTQTPKHLITATGQRVTLRCSPRSGDLSVYWYQQSLDQGLQFLIQYYNGEERAKGNILERFSAQQFPDLHSELNLSSLELGDSALYFCASSVGGGGSYGYTFGSGTRLTVV.

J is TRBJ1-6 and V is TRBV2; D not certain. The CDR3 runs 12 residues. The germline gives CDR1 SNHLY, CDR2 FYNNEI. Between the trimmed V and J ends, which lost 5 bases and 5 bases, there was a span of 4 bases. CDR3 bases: TGTGCCAGCAGTCCCGATAATTCACCCCTCCACTTT. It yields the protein CASSPDNSPLHF.

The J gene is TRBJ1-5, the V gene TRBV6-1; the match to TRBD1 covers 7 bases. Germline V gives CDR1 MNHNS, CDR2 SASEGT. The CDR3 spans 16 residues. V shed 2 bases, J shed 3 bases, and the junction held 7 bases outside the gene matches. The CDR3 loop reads CASSERARGNNQPQHF. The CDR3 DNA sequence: TGTGCCAGCAGTGAACGAGCCAGGGGGAACAATCAGCCCCAGCATTTT.

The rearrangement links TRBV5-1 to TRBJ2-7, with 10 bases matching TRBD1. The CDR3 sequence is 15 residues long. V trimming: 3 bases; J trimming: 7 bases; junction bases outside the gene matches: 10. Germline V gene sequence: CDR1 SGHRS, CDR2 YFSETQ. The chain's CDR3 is CASSWGDRGPEEQYF. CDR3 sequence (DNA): TGCGCCAGCAGCTGGGGGGACAGGGGCCCGGAAGAGCAGTACTTC.

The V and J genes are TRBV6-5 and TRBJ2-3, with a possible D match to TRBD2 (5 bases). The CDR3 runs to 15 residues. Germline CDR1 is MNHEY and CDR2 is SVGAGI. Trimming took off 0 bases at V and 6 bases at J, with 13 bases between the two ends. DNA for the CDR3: TGTGCCAGCAGTTACTCGATGGGCCGAGGGGATACGCAGTATTTT. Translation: CASSYSMGRGDTQYF.

The CDR3 nucleotides read TGCGCCAGCAGCCGGGATGCGGGGGAGACCCAGTACTTC. It codes for CASSRDAGETQYF. The V and J genes are TRBV4-3 and TRBJ2-5, with D perhaps matching TRBD2 (6 bases). Trimming pared 4 bases from V and 5 bases from J, leaving 11 bases between. This CDR3 has 13 amino acids. In germline, CDR1 is LGHNA, CDR2 YSLEER.

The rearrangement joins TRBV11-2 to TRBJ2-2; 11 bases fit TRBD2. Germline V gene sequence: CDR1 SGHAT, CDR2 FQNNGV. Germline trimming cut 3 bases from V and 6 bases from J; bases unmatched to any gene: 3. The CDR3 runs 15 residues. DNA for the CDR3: TGTGCCAGCAGCTTTAGCGGGGGGGCGGCCGGGGAGCTGTTTTTT. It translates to CASSFSGGAAGELFF.

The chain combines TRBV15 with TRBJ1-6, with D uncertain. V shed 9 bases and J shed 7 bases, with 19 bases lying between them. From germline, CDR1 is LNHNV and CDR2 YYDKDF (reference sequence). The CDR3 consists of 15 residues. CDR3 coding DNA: TGTGCCACTAAGAGGGAGACACCCTCGAATTCACCCCTCCACTTT. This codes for CATKRETPSNSPLHF.

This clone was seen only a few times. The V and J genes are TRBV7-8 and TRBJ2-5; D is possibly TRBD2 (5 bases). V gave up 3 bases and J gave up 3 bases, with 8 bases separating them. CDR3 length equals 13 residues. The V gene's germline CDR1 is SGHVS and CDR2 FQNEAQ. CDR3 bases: TGTGCCAGCAGCTTTAGAGGGAAAGAGACCCAGTACTTC. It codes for CASSFRGKETQYF.

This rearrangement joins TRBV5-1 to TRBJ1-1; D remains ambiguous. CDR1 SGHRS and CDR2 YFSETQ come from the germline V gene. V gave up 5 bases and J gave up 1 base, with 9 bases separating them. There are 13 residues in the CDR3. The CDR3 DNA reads TGCGCCAGCAGACGGCAGGAGAACACTGAAGCTTTCTTT. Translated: CASRRQENTEAFF.

CDR3 coding DNA: TGCGCCAGCAGCTTGGACGCCAGGGGGCTTGGAAACACCATATATTTT. As protein: CASSLDARGLGNTIYF. V gene TRBV5-1 combines with J gene TRBJ1-3; 8 bases map to TRBD1. The ends lost 0 bases at V and 3 bases at J; junction bases unmatched: 5. CDR3 length: 16 residues. Germline V gene data show CDR1 as SGHRS and CDR2 as YFSETQ.

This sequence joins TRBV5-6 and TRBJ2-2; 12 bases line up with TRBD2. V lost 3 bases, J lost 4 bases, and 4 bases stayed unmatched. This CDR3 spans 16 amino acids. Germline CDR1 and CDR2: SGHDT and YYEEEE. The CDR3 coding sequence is TGTGCCAGCAGCTCGCTAGCGGGAGGGAGCACCGGGGAGCTGTTTTTT. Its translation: CASSSLAGGSTGELFF.

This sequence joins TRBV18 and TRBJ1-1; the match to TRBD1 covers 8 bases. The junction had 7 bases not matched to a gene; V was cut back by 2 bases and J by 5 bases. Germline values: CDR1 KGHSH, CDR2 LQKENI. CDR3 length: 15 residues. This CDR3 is CASSPSSQGATEAFF. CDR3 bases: TGTGCCAGCTCACCATCGTCCCAGGGGGCAACTGAAGCTTTCTTT.

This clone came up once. The CDR3 spells CASSPFLGGPQHF. The CDR3 coding sequence is TGCGCCAGCAGCCCATTCCTAGGGGGGCCCCAGCATTTT. V is TRBV5-1 and J is TRBJ1-5; tentatively, D is TRBD1 (6 bases). CDR3 size: 13 residues. V was cut by 4 bases and J by 9 bases, with 14 bases left in between. Per the germline V gene, CDR1 is SGHRS and CDR2 is YFSETQ.

The DNA of the CDR3 is TGTGCCAGCAGCTTAAGATTTGGGGGGGCGGAAGAGACCCAGTACTTC. Encoded protein: CASSLRFGGAEETQYF. The chain carries TRBV5-5 and TRBJ2-5; D perhaps matches TRBD2 (7 bases). Trimming took 2 bases from V and 3 from J, leaving 17 bases between them. The germline gives CDR1 SGHKS, CDR2 YYEKEE (reference sequence). This CDR3 spans 16 amino acids.

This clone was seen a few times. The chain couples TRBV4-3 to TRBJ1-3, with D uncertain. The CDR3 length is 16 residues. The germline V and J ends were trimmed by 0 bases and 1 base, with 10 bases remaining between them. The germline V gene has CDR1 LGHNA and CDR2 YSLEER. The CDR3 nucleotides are TGCGCCAGCAGCCAAGATCCCTTTGTGTCTGGAAACACCATATATTTT. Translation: CASSQDPFVSGNTIYF.

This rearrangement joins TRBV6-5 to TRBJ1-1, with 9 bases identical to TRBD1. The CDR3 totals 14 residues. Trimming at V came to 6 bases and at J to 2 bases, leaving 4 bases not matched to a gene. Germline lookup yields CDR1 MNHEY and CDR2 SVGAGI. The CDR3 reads CASRRGQGNTEAFF. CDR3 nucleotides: TGTGCCAGCAGGCGGGGACAGGGTAACACTGAAGCTTTCTTT.

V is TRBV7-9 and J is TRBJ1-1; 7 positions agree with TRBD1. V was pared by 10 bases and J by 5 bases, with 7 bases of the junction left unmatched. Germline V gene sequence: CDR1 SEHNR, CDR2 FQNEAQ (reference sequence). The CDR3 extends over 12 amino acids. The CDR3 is CAIQGTATEAFF. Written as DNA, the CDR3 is TGTGCCATCCAGGGGACAGCAACTGAAGCTTTCTTT.

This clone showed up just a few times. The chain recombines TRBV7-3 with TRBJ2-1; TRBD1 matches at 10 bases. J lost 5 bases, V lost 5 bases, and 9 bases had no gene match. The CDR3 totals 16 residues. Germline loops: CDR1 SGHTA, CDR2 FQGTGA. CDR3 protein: CASSDSTGGRNNEQFF. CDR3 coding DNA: TGTGCCAGCAGCGATTCGACAGGGGGCCGTAACAATGAGCAGTTCTTC.

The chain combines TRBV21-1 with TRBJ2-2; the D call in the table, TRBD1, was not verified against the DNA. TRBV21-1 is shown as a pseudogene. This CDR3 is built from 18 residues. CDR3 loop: CASTQGGLTGANTGELFF. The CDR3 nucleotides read TGTGCCAGCACGCAGGGTGGATTAACAGGGGCGAACACCGGGGAGCTGTTTTTT.